The 8 T cell receptor beta chains given below trace back to one sample, sequenced in a study of T cell repertoires in cytomegalovirus infection. Each CDR3 protein is one row after TCRdb ran MiXCR on the reads. The table lists over 100,000 distinct CDR3 sequences, about 30% of them singletons. No antigen has been assigned to these receptors. The specimen comprised CD8+ T cells from cultured PBMCs, sampled from culture after CMV antigen stimulation. The receptors shown here come from a human donor in good health (CMV status not recorded). Some clones in this sample may be carry-over from other donors' samples.

In this sample, this clonotype turned up many times. The chain is built from TRBV7-6 and TRBJ2-2; the D gene is possibly TRBD1 (5 bases). The length of the CDR3 is 15 residues. Trimming pared 3 bases from V and 2 bases from J, leaving 10 bases between. Germline V gene lookup returns CDR1 SGHVS and CDR2 FNYEAQ. The CDR3 here is CASSFRQSNTGELFF. In nucleotides, the CDR3 is TGTGCCAGCAGCTTCAGACAGTCAAACACCGGGGAGCTGTTTTTT.

This clonotype was seen only a few times. The rearrangement links TRBV25-1 to TRBJ1-4, with TRBD1 matching over 8 bases. The CDR3 totals 15 residues. Trimming removed 4 bases from V and 6 bases from J; junction bases left unmatched: 7. The germline gives CDR1 MGHDK, CDR2 SYGVNS. The DNA of the CDR3 is TGTGCCAGCAGTGGCTTGACAGGGGATGATGAAAAACTGTTTTTT. Translation gives CASSGLTGDDEKLFF.

On this clonotype itself: This may be a read error, as it is one base from a much larger clone. This chain joins TRBV5-4 and TRBJ1-2; 9 positions agree with TRBD1. V was pared by 0 bases and J by 6 bases, with 3 bases of the junction left unmatched. In germline, CDR1 is SGHNT, CDR2 YYREEE (reference sequence). This CDR3 spans 14 amino acids. The CDR3 region is CASSLEQGADGYTF. CDR3 in DNA: TGTGCCAGCAGCTTGGAACAGGGGGCGGATGGCTACACCTTC.

This clonotype has ten or more counts. The CDR3 region has the DNA TGTGCCAGCAGCTTAACTGGGACAGGGGGAGCAGATACGCAGTATTTT. Encoded protein: CASSLTGTGGADTQYF. The chain joins TRBV7-3 to TRBJ2-3; 11 positions match TRBD1. This CDR3 region has 16 residues. V gave up 0 bases and J gave up 4 bases; unmatched junction bases: 3. Germline CDR1 reads SGHTA; CDR2 reads FQGTGA.

The chain combines TRBV7-3 with TRBJ1-1; D is uncertain. V was pared by 2 bases and J by 2 bases, with 12 bases between. CDR3 length: 15 amino acids. CDR1 is SGHTA, CDR2 FQGTGA, per germline. CDR3 DNA: TGTGCCAGCAGCTTAGTGGCGGGCCTTAACACTGAAGCTTTCTTT. Protein product: CASSLVAGLNTEAFF.

This chain uses TRBV5-4 with TRBJ2-7; TRBD1 is a possible D gene (6 bases). With 1 base removed from V and 3 bases from J, the gap between germline ends came to 11 bases. Germline CDR1 and CDR2: SGHNT and YYREEE (reference sequence). The CDR3 covers 14 residues. CDR3 sequence: CASSLSDRSYEQYF. In DNA form, the CDR3 reads TGTGCCAGCAGCTTGTCAGACAGGAGCTACGAGCAGTACTTC. The full variable domain, in which reference TRBV5-4 and TRBJ2-7 provide the parts outside the CDR3, is ETGVTQSPTHLIKTRGQQVTLRCSSQSGHNTVSWYQQALGQGPQFIFQYYREEENGRGNFPPRFSGLQFPNYSSELNVNALELDDSALYLCASSLSDRSYEQYFGPGTRLTVT.

This clonotype was found a few times. This chain joins TRBV19 and TRBJ1-1; D possibly corresponds to TRBD1 (5 bases). Germline loops: CDR1 LNHDA, CDR2 SQIVND (reference sequence). The length of the CDR3 is 13 residues. Deletions cut 3 bases from V and 4 bases from J, with 9 bases between. DNA of the CDR3: TGTGCCAGTAGTATTTGGGGCGGCACTGAAGCTTTCTTT. Protein product: CASSIWGGTEAFF.

The gene calls are TRBV2 and TRBJ2-1, with a tentative D call TRBD2 (6 bases). Germline V CDR1 and CDR2: SNHLY, FYNNEI. The CDR3 is 15 residues long. Between the trimmed V and J ends, which lost 10 bases and 4 bases, there was a span of 20 bases. The CDR3 reads CAIRKEGGEYNEQFF. CDR3 bases: TGTGCCATAAGAAAGGAGGGCGGGGAATACAATGAGCAGTTCTTC.